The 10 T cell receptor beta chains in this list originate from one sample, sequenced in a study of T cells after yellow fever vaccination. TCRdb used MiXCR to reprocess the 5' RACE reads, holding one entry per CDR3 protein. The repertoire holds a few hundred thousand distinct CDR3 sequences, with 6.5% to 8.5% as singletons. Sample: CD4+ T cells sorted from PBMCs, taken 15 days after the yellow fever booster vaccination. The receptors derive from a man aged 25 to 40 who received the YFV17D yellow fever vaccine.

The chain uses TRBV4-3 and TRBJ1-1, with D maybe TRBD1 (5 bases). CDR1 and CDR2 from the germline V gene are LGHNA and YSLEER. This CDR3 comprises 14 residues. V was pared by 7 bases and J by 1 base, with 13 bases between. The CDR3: CASTPGTANTEAFF. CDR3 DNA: TGCGCCAGCACCCCCGGGACCGCGAACACTGAAGCTTTCTTT.

The CDR3 nucleotides read TGTGCCAGCAGCCCCACGACCCAGGGTGGTTCACCCCTCCACTTT. Its translation: CASSPTTQGGSPLHF. This sequence joins TRBV9 and TRBJ1-6, with D possibly TRBD1 on 5 matching bases. The V end lost 4 bases, the J end lost 9 bases, and 17 bases lay between the germline ends. The CDR3 sequence is 15 residues long. Germline assignment: CDR1 SGDLS and CDR2 YYNGEE. The full variable domain, rest sourced from reference TRBV9 and TRBJ1-6, is DSGVTQTPKHLITATGQRVTLRCSPRSGDLSVYWYQQSLDQGLQFLIQYYNGEERAKGNILERFSAQQFPDLHSELNLSSLELGDSALYFCASSPTTQGGSPLHFGNGTRLTVT.

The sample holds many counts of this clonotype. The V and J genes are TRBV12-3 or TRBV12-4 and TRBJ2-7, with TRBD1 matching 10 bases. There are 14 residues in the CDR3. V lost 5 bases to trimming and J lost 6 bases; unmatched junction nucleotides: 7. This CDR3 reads CASSPDRGRVEQYF. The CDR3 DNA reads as TGTGCCAGCAGTCCAGACAGGGGGCGGGTCGAGCAGTACTTC.

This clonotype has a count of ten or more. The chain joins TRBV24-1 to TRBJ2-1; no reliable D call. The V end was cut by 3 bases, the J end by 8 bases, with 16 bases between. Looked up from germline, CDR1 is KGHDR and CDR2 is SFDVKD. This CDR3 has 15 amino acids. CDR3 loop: CATSDLHVVGDEQFF. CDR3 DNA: TGTGCCACCAGTGATCTCCACGTGGTCGGAGATGAGCAGTTCTTC.

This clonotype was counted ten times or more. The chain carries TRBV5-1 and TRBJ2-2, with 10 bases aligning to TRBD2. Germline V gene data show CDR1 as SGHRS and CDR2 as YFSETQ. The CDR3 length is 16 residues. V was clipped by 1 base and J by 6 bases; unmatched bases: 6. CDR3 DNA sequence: TGCGCCAGCAGCTTGTTCCTAGCGGGAGTAGCCGGGGAGCTGTTTTTT. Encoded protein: CASSLFLAGVAGELFF.

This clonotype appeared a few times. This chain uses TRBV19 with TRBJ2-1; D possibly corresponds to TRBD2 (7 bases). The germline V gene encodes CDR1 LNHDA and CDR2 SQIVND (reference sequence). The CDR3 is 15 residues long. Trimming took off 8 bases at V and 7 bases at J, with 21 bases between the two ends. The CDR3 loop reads CASSRRGAYWNEQFF. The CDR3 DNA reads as TGTGCCAGTTCCCGACGGGGGGCATATTGGAATGAGCAGTTCTTC.

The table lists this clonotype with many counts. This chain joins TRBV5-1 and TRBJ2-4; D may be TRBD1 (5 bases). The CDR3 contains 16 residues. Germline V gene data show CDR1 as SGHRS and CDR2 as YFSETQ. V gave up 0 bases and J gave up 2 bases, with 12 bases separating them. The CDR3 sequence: CASSLARVGTKNIQYF. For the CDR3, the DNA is TGCGCCAGCAGCTTGGCCAGGGTAGGGACCAAAAACATTCAGTACTTC.

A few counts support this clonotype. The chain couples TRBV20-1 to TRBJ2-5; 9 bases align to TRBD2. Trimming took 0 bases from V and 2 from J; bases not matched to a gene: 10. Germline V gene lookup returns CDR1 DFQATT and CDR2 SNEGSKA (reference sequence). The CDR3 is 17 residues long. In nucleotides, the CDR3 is TGCAGTGCTAGAGATTTTCGCCTAGCGGGGAAGCAAGAGACCCAGTACTTC. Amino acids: CSARDFRLAGKQETQYF.

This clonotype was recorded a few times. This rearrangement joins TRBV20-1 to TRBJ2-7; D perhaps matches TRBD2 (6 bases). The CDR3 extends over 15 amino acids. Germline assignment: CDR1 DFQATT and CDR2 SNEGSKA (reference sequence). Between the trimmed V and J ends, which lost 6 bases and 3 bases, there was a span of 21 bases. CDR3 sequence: CSAPLGGELRYEQYF. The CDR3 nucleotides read TGCAGTGCCCCCCTCGGGGGAGAATTACGCTACGAGCAGTACTTC.

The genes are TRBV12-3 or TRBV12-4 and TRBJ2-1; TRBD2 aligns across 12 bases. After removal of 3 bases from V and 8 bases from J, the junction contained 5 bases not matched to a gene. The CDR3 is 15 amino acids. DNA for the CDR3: TGTGCCAGCAGTTTTGGACTAGCGGGAAGCGATGAGCAGTTCTTC. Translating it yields CASSFGLAGSDEQFF.